The 3 T cell receptor beta chains below were found in one sample sequenced in a study of T cells after yellow fever vaccination. TCRdb reprocessed the 5' RACE reads with MiXCR, giving one entry per CDR3 protein. The sample holds nearly 45,000 distinct CDR3 sequences, 6.8% seen once. Sequencing used CD8+ T cells not binding an NS4B(214-222) dextramer, sorted from PBMCs, obtained 45 days after the yellow fever booster vaccination. These TCRs come from a young man who received the YFV17D yellow fever vaccine.

This clonotype occurred many times. The chain combines TRBV20-1 with TRBJ1-1; D remains unclear. CDR3 length: 15 amino acids. The ends were cut back, 1 base at V and 0 bases at J, with 12 bases in the middle. Germline V gives CDR1 DFQATT, CDR2 SNEGSKA (reference sequence). This CDR3 reads CSARGSGFMNTEAFF. CDR3 sequence (DNA): TGCAGTGCTAGAGGATCAGGATTCATGAACACTGAAGCTTTCTTT.

The table lists this clonotype with many counts. The chain uses TRBV29-1 and TRBJ1-2, with TRBD1 as a possible D gene (6 bases). CDR3 length: 12 residues. Looked up from germline, CDR1 is SQVTM and CDR2 is ANQGSEA. V lost 6 bases to trimming and J lost 8 bases, with 16 bases between them. CDR3 loop: CSVYRGARGYTF. CDR3 bases: TGCAGCGTCTATCGGGGGGCGAGAGGCTACACCTTC. The full variable domain, completed using reference TRBV29-1 and TRBJ1-2, is SAVISQKPSRDICQRGTSLTIQCQVDSQVTMMFWYRQQPGQSLTLIATANQGSEATYESGFVIDKFPISRPNLTFSTLTVSNMSPEDSSIYLCSVYRGARGYTFGSGTRLTVV.

This clonotype has more than one count but fewer than ten. This chain joins TRBV20-1 and TRBJ2-3, with D possibly TRBD2 on 6 matching bases. This CDR3 has 13 residues. The germline V and J ends were trimmed by 6 bases and 1 base, with 11 bases remaining between them. Germline V gene sequence: CDR1 DFQATT, CDR2 SNEGSKA (reference sequence). The CDR3 bases are TGCAGTGCAACCGGGACTCGCACAGATACGCAGTATTTT. Its protein is CSATGTRTDTQYF.